Sequencing of this T cell receptor (beta chain) was carried out in a study of blood T cell repertoires in COVID-19. Study details: Italy, Spain and the United States were the sources of the convalescent and acute COVID-19 samples. Sources were T cells, B-cell-depleted T cells, or PBMCs; the material itself was cDNA or gDNA.

Germline lookup yields CDR1 KGHSH and CDR2 LQKENI. Trimming took off 4 bases at V and 9 bases at J, with 19 bases between the two ends. The CDR3 length is 16 residues. In the original analysis: Reference gene primer amplification in the assay estimated nucleated cell counts. Repertoires were generated with immunoSEQ multiplex PCR, while TCRdb's copy carries only in-frame clones and drops some. That table supplies the V and J calls and clone size; D and trimming were determined from the DNA. The sample includes 150,000 to 200,000 clones, around nine tenths of them seen just once. The chain uses TRBV18 and TRBJ1-6; D is perhaps TRBD1 (5 bases). What was sequenced was peripheral blood. The clonotype originates from a man aged 60 to 69 with active or convalescent COVID-19. Here the CDR3 reads CASSLTESRGGSPLHF. The CDR3 DNA is TGTGCCAGCTCACTTACCGAGTCACGCGGGGGTTCACCCCTCCACTTT.